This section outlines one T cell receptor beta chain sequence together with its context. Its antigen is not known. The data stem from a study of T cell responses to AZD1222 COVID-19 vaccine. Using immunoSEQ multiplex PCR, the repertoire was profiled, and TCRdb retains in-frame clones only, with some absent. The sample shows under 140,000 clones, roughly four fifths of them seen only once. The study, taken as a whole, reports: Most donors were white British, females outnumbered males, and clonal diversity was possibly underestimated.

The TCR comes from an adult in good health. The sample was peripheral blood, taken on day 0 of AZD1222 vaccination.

The CDR3 sequence: CASSQRHQGLGEQYF. DNA for the CDR3: TGTGCCAGCAGCCAACGACACCAGGGACTTGGGGAGCAGTACTTC. V gene TRBV3-1 (or the pseudogene TRBV3-2) combines with J gene TRBJ2-7, with D perhaps matching TRBD2 (6 bases). The V and J ends lost 2 bases and 7 bases respectively, with 18 bases between them. Germline CDR1 LGHDT, CDR2 YNNKEL (reference sequence). CDR3 size: 15 residues.